What follows describes a single TCR beta chain. Its matching antigen is unknown. Assay used: immunoSEQ multiplex PCR; TCRdb lists only in-frame clones, some missing. The sample has nearly 1,000,000 clones; less than 85% are singletons. This entry is derived from a study of shared clonotypes between healthy human individuals. Germline CDR1 and CDR2: KGHSH and LQKENI. This CDR3 is built from 18 residues. The V gene lost 3 bases and the J gene lost 2 bases, with 19 bases spanning the gap. Whole-study findings and limits: Genetic and exposure-history diversity was limited by the small donor number.

The receptor was isolated from a man aged 18 to 29 in good health. Sequencing was done on a sample of memory CD4+ T cells sorted from blood. The subset is: CD45RA-negative fraction. This chain links TRBV18 with TRBJ1-4; D is unclear. CDR3 DNA: TGTGCCAGCTCACCTAGGTTGGGCAGGTCGAGGACTAATGAAAAACTGTTTTTT. It specifies CASSPRLGRSRTNEKLFF.